This record concerns one T cell receptor beta chain sequence. Its antigen remains unidentified. TCRdb's copy holds only in-frame clones and misses some; the assay was immunoSEQ multiplex PCR. The sample has about 1 million clones; approximately 80% are singletons. The germline V and J ends were trimmed by 1 base and 4 bases, with 10 bases remaining between them. CDR3 length: 14 amino acids. CDR1 and CDR2 from the germline V gene are SGHTA and FQGNSA. This sample was included in a study of shared clonotypes between healthy human individuals. Overall study findings and caveats: Only blood underwent sampling, and tissue repertoires likely differ. In general, naive subsets displayed greater estimated richness than memory subsets did.

What was sequenced was memory CD4+ T cells from PBMCs. Subset denoted: CD45RA-negative fraction. V usage is TRBV7-2 and J usage is TRBJ1-1; D remains ambiguous. The TCR was taken from a man aged 18 to 29 in good health. Some clones in this sample may be carry-over from other donors' samples. The DNA of the CDR3 is TGTGCCAGCAGCTTAGTGAGTCGGGGCACTGAAGCTTTCTTT. Translated, it gives CASSLVSRGTEAFF.